Detailed here is one T cell receptor beta chain. The data were taken from a study of blood T cell repertoires in COVID-19. Study-wide context: Specimens from acute and convalescent COVID-19 originated in the United States, Italy and Spain.

V lost 4 bases to trimming and J lost 1 base; unmatched junction nucleotides: 6. This CDR3 is 16 amino acids long. CDR1 SGHNT and CDR2 YENEEA come from the germline V gene. Source study methods: Estimation of nucleated cell counts was performed using reference gene primer amplification. Some clones are missing from TCRdb's copy, which holds only in-frame ones; the method was immunoSEQ multiplex PCR. That table furnishes V, J and clone size, whereas the DNA furnished D and trimming. Of tens of thousands of clones in the sample, more than 65% were seen once. V usage is TRBV11-3 and J usage is TRBJ1-4; 7 positions agree with TRBD1. The source of this sequence is a woman older than 75 with active or convalescent COVID-19. Sequences were obtained from peripheral blood. In DNA, the CDR3 is TGTGCCAGCAGCTCGGGACAGTTCAGAACTAATGAAAAACTGTTTTTT. The encoded protein is CASSSGQFRTNEKLFF.